The clone carrying this TCR beta chain was observed a few times. Its antigen is undetermined. The sample belongs to a study of T cells in Graves' hyperthyroidism and ophthalmopathy. The study excluded patients with uncontrolled infection, other autoimmune disease, pregnancy or lactation. It was RNA transcripts that yielded the amplified TCR beta CDR3 regions. An initial round of RT-PCR targeting the TCR CDR3 relied on the HTBI primer set. MiXCR, applied by TCRdb to the multiplex PCR reads, yields one record per CDR3 protein. The sample gives 550,000 to 650,000 distinct CDR3 sequences, around 13% of which show up once; 11% to 15% is in the top ten. Germline V lookup: CDR1 MDHEN, CDR2 SYDVKM. Trimming removed 3 bases from V and 4 bases from J; junction bases left unmatched: 18. The CDR3 totals 18 residues. Notes on the study in general: With a median lead of 6.5 months before onset, the model predicted ophthalmopathy.

The chain recombines TRBV28 with TRBJ2-7, with 7 bases lining up with TRBD1. Sequencing was carried out using blood. This receptor was taken from a woman aged 40 to 55 with Graves' hyperthyroidism. DNA for the CDR3: TGTGCCAGCAGTTTTTACGAACTGGGACAGAGAAGGGAGTACGAGCAGTACTTC. This sequence encodes CASSFYELGQRREYEQYF.